In this sample, the clone carrying this TCR beta chain turned up many times. This sample stems from a study of regulatory T cells in long-lasting Graves disease. The germline V gene has CDR1 SGHTA and CDR2 FQGNSA. The J segment lost 2 bases and the V segment lost 6 bases, leaving 5 bases of the junction unmatched. The CDR3 consists of 15 residues. The sample's time point: persistent/refractory GD, antithyroid drugs over 5 years with positive TRAb. RNA isolated from PBMCs was used to make the TCR library. About 10 milliliters of peripheral blood were taken and placed in EDTA tubes. Construction of TCR beta libraries relied on iRepertoire HTBI primers and on Arm-PCR targeting CDR3 regions. One entry per CDR3 protein results from TCRdb running MiXCR on the multiplex PCR reads. The table shows about 470,000 distinct CDR3 sequences, with 20% to 25% occurring only once.

The chain employs TRBV7-2 and TRBJ2-5; TRBD2 agrees at 11 bases. The sequence came from a female donor with Graves disease. This specimen was peripheral blood mononuclear cells (PBMCs), taken when the disease was refractory, from a patient treated with antithyroid drugs. The CDR3 is CASRPRLAGQETQYF. Here the CDR3 DNA reads TGTGCCAGCAGACCTCGACTAGCGGGGCAAGAGACCCAGTACTTC.